The clone carrying this TCR beta chain appeared a few times. These data belong to a study of blood T cell repertoires in COVID-19. About the study: Some COVID-19 samples were acute and others convalescent; all came from the United States, Italy and Spain.

Original processing methods: Nucleated cell number was recorded as an estimate derived from reference gene primer amplification. Measured with immunoSEQ multiplex PCR; TCRdb has only the in-frame clones, and not every one. That table supplies the V and J calls and clone size; D and trimming were determined from the DNA. The profile shows approximately 210,000 clones, about 86% of them singletons. Trimming removed 3 bases from V and 7 bases from J; junction bases left unmatched: 7. CDR1 is SGDLS, CDR2 YYNGEE, per germline. This CDR3 is built from 14 residues. Source material: peripheral blood. This receptor was identified in a woman aged 50 to 60 with acute or convalescent COVID-19. The V and J genes are TRBV9 and TRBJ1-2; the match to TRBD1 covers 9 bases. CDR3 amino acids: CASSAQTGGTGYTF. CDR3 DNA: TGTGCCAGCAGCGCTCAGACAGGGGGAACTGGCTACACCTTC. The whole variable domain, filled in from reference TRBV9 and TRBJ1-2, reads DSGVTQTPKHLITATGQRVTLRCSPRSGDLSVYWYQQSLDQGLQFLIQYYNGEERAKGNILERFSAQQFPDLHSELNLSSLELGDSALYFCASSAQTGGTGYTFGSGTRLTVV.